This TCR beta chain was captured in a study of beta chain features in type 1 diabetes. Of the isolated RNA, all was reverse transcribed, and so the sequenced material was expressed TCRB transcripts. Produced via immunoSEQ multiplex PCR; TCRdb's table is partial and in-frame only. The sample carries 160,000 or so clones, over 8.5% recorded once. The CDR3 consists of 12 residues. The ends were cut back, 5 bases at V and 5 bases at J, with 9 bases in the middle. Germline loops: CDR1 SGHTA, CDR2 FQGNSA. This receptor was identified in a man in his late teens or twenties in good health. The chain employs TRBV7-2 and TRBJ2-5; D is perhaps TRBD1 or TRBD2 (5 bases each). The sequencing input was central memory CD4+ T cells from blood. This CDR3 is CASSRDVETQYF. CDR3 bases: TGTGCCAGCAGCCGGGACGTGGAGACCCAGTACTTC.